Sequencing of this T cell receptor beta chain was carried out in a study of CD8+CD57+ T cells in acquired aplastic anemia. Study summary: On average, sorted CD4+ and CD8+ cells gave 3.2 ug of DNA.

The V gene's germline CDR1 is LNHDA and CDR2 SQIVND (reference sequence). The CDR3 covers 15 residues. V was pared by 2 bases and J by 2 bases, with 12 bases between. This clonotype was observed many times. CD8+CD57+ cell expansion had been shown by flow cytometry in patients chosen for sequencing. Genomic DNA provided the template from which TCR beta VDJ and CDR3 profiles were obtained. TCRdb re-derived calls from the reads in MiXCR, one entry per CDR3 protein. The sample records 200,000 to 300,000 distinct CDR3 sequences, roughly 82% being singletons. The V call is TRBV19, the J call TRBJ2-5; D not resolved. The TCR was taken from a human donor with aplastic anemia. The source material was sorted CD4+, CD8+, or CD8+CD57+ T cells (not recorded which) from PBMCs. For the CDR3, the DNA is TGTGCCAGTAGTATAACCCCGGGCCCTCAAGAGACCCAGTACTTC. It yields the protein CASSITPGPQETQYF.